This T cell receptor beta chain emerged from a study of blood T cell repertoires in COVID-19. Study summary: PBMCs, B-cell-depleted T cells, or T cells provided the cDNA or gDNA that made up the material.

V lost 4 bases and J 6 bases, leaving 15 bases between the germline ends. The germline V gene encodes CDR1 LGHNA and CDR2 YSLEER. The CDR3 is 15 amino acids. Original data processing: From reference gene primer amplification, estimates of nucleated cell counts were derived. Profiled with immunoSEQ multiplex PCR; TCRdb holds only in-frame clones, not every one. That table furnishes V, J and clone size, whereas the DNA furnished D and trimming. Among about 50,000 clones listed, about 90% were seen once. This chain links TRBV4-3 with TRBJ2-2; maybe TRBD2 (7 bases). The receptor comes from a human donor in a cohort sampled during active COVID-19. Sequencing was done on a sample of peripheral blood. The CDR3 nucleotides are TGCGCCAGCAGCCCGTCTCAGGGGAGGGCCGGGGAGCTGTTTTTT. Translating it yields CASSPSQGRAGELFF.